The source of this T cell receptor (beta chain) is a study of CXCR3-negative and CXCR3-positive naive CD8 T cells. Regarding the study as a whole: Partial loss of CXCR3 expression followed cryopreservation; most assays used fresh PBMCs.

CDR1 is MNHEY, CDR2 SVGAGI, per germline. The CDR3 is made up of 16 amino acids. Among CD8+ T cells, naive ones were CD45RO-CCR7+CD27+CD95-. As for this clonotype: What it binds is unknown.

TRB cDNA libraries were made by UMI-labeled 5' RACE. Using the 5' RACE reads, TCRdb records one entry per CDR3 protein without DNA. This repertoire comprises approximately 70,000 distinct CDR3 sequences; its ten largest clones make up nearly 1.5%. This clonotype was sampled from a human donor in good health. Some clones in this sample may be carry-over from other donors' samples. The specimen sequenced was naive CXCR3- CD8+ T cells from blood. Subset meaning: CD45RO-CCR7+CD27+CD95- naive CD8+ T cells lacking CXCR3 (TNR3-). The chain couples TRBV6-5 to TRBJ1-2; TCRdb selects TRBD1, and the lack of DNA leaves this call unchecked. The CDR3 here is CASSYSGPTTAYGYTF.